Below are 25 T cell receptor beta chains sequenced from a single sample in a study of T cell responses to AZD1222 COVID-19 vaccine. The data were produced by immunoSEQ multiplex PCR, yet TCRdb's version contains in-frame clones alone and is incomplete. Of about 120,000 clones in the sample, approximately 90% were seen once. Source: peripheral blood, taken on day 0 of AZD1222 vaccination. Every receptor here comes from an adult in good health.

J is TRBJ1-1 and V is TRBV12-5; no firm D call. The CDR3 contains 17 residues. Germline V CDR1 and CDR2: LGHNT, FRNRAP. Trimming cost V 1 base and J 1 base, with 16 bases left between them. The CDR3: CASGLGPSQKANTEAFF. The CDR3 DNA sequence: TGTGCTAGTGGTTTGGGCCCCTCACAGAAAGCGAACACTGAAGCTTTCTTT. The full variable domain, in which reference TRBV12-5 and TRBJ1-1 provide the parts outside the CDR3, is DARVTQTPRHKVTEMGQEVTMRCQPILGHNTVFWYRQTMMQGLELLAYFRNRAPLDDSGMPKDRFSAEMPDATLATLKIQPSEPRDSAVYFCASGLGPSQKANTEAFFGQGTRLTVV.

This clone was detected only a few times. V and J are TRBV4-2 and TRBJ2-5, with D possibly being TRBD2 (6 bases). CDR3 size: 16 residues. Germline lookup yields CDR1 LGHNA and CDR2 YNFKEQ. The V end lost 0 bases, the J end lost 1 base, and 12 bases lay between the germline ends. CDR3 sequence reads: CASSQEEGMGQETQYF. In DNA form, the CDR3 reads TGTGCCAGCAGCCAAGAGGAGGGGATGGGCCAAGAGACCCAGTACTTC.

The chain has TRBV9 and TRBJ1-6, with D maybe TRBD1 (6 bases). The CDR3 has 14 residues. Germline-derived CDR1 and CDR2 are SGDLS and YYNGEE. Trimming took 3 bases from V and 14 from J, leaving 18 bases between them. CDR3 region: CASSGRGSIRALHF. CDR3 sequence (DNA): TGTGCCAGCAGCGGCAGGGGCTCCATCAGGGCCCTCCACTTT.

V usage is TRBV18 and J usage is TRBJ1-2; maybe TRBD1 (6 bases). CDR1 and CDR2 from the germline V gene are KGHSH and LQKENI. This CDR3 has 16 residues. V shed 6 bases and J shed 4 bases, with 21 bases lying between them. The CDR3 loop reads CASSPPTTGPLYGYTF. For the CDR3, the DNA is TGTGCCAGCTCCCCTCCAACAACAGGGCCCCTCTATGGCTACACCTTC.

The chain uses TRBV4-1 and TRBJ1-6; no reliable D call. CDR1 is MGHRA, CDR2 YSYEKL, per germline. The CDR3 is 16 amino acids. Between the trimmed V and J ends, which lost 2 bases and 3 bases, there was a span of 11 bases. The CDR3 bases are TGCGCCAGCAGCCAAAAGAGCACCAGCTATAATTCACCCCTCCACTTT. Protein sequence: CASSQKSTSYNSPLHF.

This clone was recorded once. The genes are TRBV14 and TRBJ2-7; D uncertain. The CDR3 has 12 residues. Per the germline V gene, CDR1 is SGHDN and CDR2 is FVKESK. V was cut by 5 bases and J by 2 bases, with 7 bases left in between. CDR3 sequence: CASSSTAYEQYF. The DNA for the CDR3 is TGTGCCAGCAGCTCGACGGCCTACGAGCAGTACTTC.

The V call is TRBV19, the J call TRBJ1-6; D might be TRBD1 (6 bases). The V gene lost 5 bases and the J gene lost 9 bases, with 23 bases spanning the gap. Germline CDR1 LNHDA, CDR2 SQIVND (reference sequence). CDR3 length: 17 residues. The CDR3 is CASSAGQSKSYGSPLHF. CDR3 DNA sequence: TGTGCCAGTAGTGCGGGACAAAGCAAAAGTTATGGTTCACCCCTCCACTTT.

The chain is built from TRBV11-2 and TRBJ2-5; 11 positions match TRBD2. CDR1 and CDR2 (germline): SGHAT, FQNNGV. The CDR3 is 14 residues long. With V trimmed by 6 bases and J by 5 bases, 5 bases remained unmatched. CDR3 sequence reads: CASRVAGGRETQYF. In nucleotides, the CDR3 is TGTGCCAGCAGAGTAGCGGGGGGGCGCGAGACCCAGTACTTC.

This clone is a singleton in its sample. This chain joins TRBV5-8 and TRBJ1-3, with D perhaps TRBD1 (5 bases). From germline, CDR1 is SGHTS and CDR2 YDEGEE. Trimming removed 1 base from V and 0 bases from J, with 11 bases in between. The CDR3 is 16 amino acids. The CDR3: CASSLPGTNSGNTIYF. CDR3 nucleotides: TGTGCCAGCAGCTTGCCCGGGACCAACTCTGGAAACACCATATATTTT.

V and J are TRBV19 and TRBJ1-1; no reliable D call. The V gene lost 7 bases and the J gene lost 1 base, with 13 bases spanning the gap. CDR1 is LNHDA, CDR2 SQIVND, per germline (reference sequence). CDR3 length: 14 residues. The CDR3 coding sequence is TGTGCCAGTAAAAATGGGCTTAGGAACACTGAAGCTTTCTTT. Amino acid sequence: CASKNGLRNTEAFF.

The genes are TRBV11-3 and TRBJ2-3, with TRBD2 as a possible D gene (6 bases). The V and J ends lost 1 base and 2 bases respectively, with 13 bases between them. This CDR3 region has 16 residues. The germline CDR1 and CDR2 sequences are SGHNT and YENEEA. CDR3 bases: TGTGCCAGCAGCTTAGGGGCTAGCGTATACACAGATACGCAGTATTTT. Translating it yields CASSLGASVYTDTQYF.

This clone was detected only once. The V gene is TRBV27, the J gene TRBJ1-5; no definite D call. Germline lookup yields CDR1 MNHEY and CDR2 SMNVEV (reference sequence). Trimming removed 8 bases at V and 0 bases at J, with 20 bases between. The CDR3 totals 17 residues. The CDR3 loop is CASGELDDGYSNQPQHF. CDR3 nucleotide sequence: TGTGCCAGCGGGGAACTAGACGACGGTTATAGCAATCAGCCCCAGCATTTT.

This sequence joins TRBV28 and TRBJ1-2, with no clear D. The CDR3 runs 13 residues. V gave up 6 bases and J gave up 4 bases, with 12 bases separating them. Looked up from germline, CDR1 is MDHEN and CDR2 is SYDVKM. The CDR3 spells CASSPGLSYGYTF. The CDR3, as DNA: TGTGCCAGCAGCCCCGGGCTTTCCTATGGCTACACCTTC.

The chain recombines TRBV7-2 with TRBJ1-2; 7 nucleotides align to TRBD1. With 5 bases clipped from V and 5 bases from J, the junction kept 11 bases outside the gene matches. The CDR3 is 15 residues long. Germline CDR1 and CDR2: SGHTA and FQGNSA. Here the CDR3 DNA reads TGTGCCAGCAGCGCCGCAGGGGGAAGGAGTTATGGCTACACCTTC. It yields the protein CASSAAGGRSYGYTF.

DNA of the CDR3: TGTGCCAGCAGCCACGGTAGCGGGGATAGCACAGATACGCAGTATTTT. It yields the protein CASSHGSGDSTDTQYF. This sequence joins TRBV9 and TRBJ2-3, with 8 bases aligning to TRBD2. In germline, CDR1 is SGDLS, CDR2 YYNGEE. The junction had 7 bases not matched to a gene; V was cut back by 4 bases and J by 0 bases. This CDR3 comprises 16 residues.

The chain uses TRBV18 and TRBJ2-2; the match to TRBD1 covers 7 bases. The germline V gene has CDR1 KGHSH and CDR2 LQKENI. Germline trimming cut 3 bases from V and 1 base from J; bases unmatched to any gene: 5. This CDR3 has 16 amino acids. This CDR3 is CASSPRQGLNTGELFF. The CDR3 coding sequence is TGTGCCAGCTCACCTCGACAGGGATTGAACACCGGGGAGCTGTTTTTT.

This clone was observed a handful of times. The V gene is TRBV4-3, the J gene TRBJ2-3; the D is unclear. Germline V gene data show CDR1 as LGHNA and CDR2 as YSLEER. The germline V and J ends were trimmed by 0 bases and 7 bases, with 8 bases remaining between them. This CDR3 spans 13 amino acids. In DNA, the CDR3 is TGCGCCAGCAGCCAAGAGAAGGGTTATACGCAGTATTTT. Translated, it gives CASSQEKGYTQYF.

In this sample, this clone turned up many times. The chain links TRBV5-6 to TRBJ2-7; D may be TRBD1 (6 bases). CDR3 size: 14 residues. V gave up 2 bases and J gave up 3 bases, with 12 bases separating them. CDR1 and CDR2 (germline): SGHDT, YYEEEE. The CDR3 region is CASSFRSRGYEQYF. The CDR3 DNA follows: TGTGCCAGCAGCTTCAGGAGCAGGGGCTACGAGCAGTACTTC.

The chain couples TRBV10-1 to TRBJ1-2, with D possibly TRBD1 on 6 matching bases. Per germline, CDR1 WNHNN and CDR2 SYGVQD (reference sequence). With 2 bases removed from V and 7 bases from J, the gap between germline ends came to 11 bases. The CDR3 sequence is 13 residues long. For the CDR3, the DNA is TGCGCCAGCAGTGAGGTCAGGGGAGGTGGCTACACCTTC. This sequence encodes CASSEVRGGGYTF.

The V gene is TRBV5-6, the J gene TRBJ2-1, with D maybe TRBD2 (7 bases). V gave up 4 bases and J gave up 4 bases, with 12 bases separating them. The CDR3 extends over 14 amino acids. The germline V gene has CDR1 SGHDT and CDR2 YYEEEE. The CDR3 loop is CASSVGGLYNEQFF. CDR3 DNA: TGTGCCAGCAGCGTCGGGGGGCTTTACAATGAGCAGTTCTTC.

This CDR3 is CASSLVAGLAGELFF. The DNA of the CDR3 is TGTGCCAGCAGTTTGGTGGCAGGGCTAGCCGGGGAGCTGTTTTTT. This chain links TRBV28 with TRBJ2-2, with D tentatively TRBD1 (5 bases). Trimming left V 3 bases short and J 6 bases short, with 14 bases between. Germline V gene data show CDR1 as MDHEN and CDR2 as SYDVKM. There are 15 residues in the CDR3.

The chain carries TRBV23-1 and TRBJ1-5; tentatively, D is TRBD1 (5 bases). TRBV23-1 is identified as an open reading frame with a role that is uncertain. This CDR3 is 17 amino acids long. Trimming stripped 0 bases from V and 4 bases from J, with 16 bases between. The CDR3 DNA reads TGCGCCAGCAGTCAATCCCGGCAGGGCCCTTGGAATCAGCCCCAGCATTTT. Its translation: CASSQSRQGPWNQPQHF.

CDR3: CASSLGDRDTGELFF. The CDR3 coding sequence is TGTGCCAGCAGTTTAGGGGACAGGGACACCGGGGAGCTGTTTTTT. V usage is TRBV28 and J usage is TRBJ2-2; TRBD1 aligns across 9 bases. Germline-derived CDR1 and CDR2 are MDHEN and SYDVKM. The CDR3 length is 15 residues. With V trimmed by 2 bases and J by 3 bases, 1 base remained unmatched.

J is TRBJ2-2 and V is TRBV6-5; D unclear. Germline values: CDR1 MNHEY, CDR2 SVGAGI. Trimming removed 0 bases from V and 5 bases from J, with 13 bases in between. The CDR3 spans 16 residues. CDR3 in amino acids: CASSYSPELQTGELFF. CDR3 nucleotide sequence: TGTGCCAGCAGTTACTCTCCAGAGCTCCAAACCGGGGAGCTGTTTTTT.

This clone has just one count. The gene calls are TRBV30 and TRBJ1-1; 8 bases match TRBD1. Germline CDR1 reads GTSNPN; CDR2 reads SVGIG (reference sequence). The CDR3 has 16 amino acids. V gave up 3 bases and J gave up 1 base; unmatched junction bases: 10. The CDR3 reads CAWRGNLGQENTEAFF. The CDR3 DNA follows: TGTGCCTGGAGAGGGAATTTGGGACAGGAGAACACTGAAGCTTTCTTT.